A single T cell receptor (beta chain) is shown here with its context. Its antigen is currently unknown. The CDR3 has 14 residues. The germline gives CDR1 SGHRS, CDR2 YFSETQ. V was pared by 1 base and J by 4 bases, with 2 bases of the junction left unmatched. The data derive from a study of cytomegalovirus exposure and HLA in healthy donors. Use of 60 Vbeta and 13 Jbeta primers characterized the PCR. TCRdb keeps only in-frame clones here, not all; method: immunoSEQ multiplex PCR. Of 95,000 to 120,000 clones in the sample, 70% to 80% were seen once. Findings of the study overall: Researchers reported in a later analysis that a missense DCLRE1C variant was tied to TCR beta V- and J-gene trimming. Later examination showed HLA-associated TCR beta chains had greater clonal expansion than equally common others. Researchers reportedly found TCR beta sequences accurately predicted most subjects' HLA-A and HLA-B alleles.

At sampling all donors were nominally healthy, likely with unrecorded immune exposures. This clonotype was sampled from a woman aged 25 to 39 in good health and CMV-seropositive. Sequenced input: PBMCs. The chain is built from TRBV5-1 and TRBJ2-3; 8 bases fit TRBD2. The CDR3 is CASSLNGGADTQYF. The CDR3 bases are TGCGCCAGCAGCTTGAACGGGGGGGCAGATACGCAGTATTTT.